The 21 T cell receptor beta chains reported below all come from one sample, sequenced in a study of T-cell reconstitution after alpha-beta-depleted transplantation in children. Using unique molecular identifiers, the investigators prepared the TCRbeta library. TCRdb analysed the PCR reads with MiXCR anew, one entry per CDR3 protein. The sample includes about 980,000 distinct CDR3 sequences, roughly 29% of them seen just once. The material sequenced was PBMCs, mostly from graft donor cells, taken 360 days after TCRalphabeta/CD19-depleted stem cell transplant. The receptors shown here come from a boy under two years old who had a stem cell transplant for SCID, so the T cells may come from the graft donor.

This rearrangement joins TRBV20-1 to TRBJ2-7; 8 bases match TRBD1. With 3 bases clipped from V and 5 bases from J, the junction kept 6 bases outside the gene matches. Per the germline V gene, CDR1 is DFQATT and CDR2 is SNEGSKA (reference sequence). The CDR3 is 13 amino acids. The CDR3 loop reads CSASGAGGDEQYF. The CDR3 DNA is TGCAGTGCTAGTGGGGCAGGGGGCGACGAGCAGTACTTC.

This clonotype has a handful of counts. The V call is TRBV3-1, the J call TRBJ2-3; a possible D gene is TRBD2 (6 bases). The V end lost 4 bases, the J end lost 0 bases, and 11 bases lay between the germline ends. The CDR3 runs to 15 residues. Germline values: CDR1 LGHDT, CDR2 YNNKEL (reference sequence). The CDR3 bases are TGTGCCAGCAGCCCCCACGGGAGAAGCACAGATACGCAGTATTTT. Its translation is CASSPHGRSTDTQYF.

This clonotype was detected only a few times. J is TRBJ1-1 and V is TRBV6-1; D call uncertain. The length of the CDR3 is 15 residues. Germline CDR1 MNHNS, CDR2 SASEGT. V was trimmed by 5 bases and J by 1 base, leaving 14 bases between them. The chain's CDR3 is CASSPRTLRNTEAFF. The CDR3 DNA sequence: TGTGCCAGCAGTCCAAGGACCCTGAGGAACACTGAAGCTTTCTTT.

This clonotype has just a few counts. The V gene is TRBV6-5, the J gene TRBJ1-3, with D hard to call. Trimming shortened V by 6 bases and J by 4 bases, and 4 bases separated the two germline ends. The V gene's germline CDR1 is MNHEY and CDR2 SVGAGI. The CDR3 has 11 amino acids. CDR3: CASREGNTIYF. CDR3 DNA sequence: TGTGCCAGCAGAGAAGGAAACACCATATATTTT.

The chain joins TRBV29-1 to TRBJ2-7, with 7 bases aligning to TRBD1. Per the germline V gene, CDR1 is SQVTM and CDR2 is ANQGSEA. This CDR3 is built from 12 residues. Germline trimming cut 8 bases from V and 1 base from J; bases unmatched to any gene: 5. The CDR3 protein is CSPHRGSYEQYF. CDR3 coding DNA: TGCAGCCCTCACAGGGGTTCCTACGAGCAGTACTTC.

The chain employs TRBV19 and TRBJ2-1; 7 nucleotides align to TRBD2. Germline V gene sequence: CDR1 LNHDA, CDR2 SQIVND (reference sequence). The junction had 7 bases not matched to a gene; V was cut back by 4 bases and J by 1 base. This CDR3 is 16 amino acids long. The CDR3 loop reads CASSKVPGGSYNEQFF. DNA for the CDR3: TGTGCCAGTAGTAAAGTACCGGGGGGTTCCTACAATGAGCAGTTCTTC.

The rearrangement uses TRBV4-1 and TRBJ2-5, with D perhaps matching TRBD2 (5 bases). Between the trimmed V and J ends, which lost 1 base and 3 bases, there was a span of 9 bases. Per germline, CDR1 MGHRA and CDR2 YSYEKL. The CDR3 sequence is 14 residues long. CDR3 amino acids: CASSQALAKETQYF. DNA of the CDR3: TGCGCCAGCAGCCAAGCCTTAGCGAAAGAGACCCAGTACTTC.

This clonotype was seen a few times. This chain connects TRBV20-1 to TRBJ1-1; 7 bases are shared with TRBD1. The ends lost 1 base at V and 1 base at J; junction bases unmatched: 6. Germline V gene data show CDR1 as DFQATT and CDR2 as SNEGSKA (reference sequence). The CDR3 runs to 15 residues. CDR3 protein: CSARVNRGRNTEAFF. DNA of the CDR3: TGCAGTGCTAGAGTTAACAGGGGCCGGAACACTGAAGCTTTCTTT.

This clonotype showed up just a few times. V usage is TRBV28 and J usage is TRBJ1-6; D gene ambiguous. V shed 4 bases and J shed 6 bases, with 10 bases lying between them. CDR1 MDHEN and CDR2 SYDVKM come from the germline V gene. The CDR3 is 14 amino acids. In nucleotides, the CDR3 is TGTGCCAGCAGTTCCAGCACAGCTAATTCACCCCTCCACTTT. Residues: CASSSSTANSPLHF.

This chain connects TRBV5-1 to TRBJ1-2; D is uncertain. Looked up from germline, CDR1 is SGHRS and CDR2 is YFSETQ. Deletions cut 3 bases from V and 0 bases from J, with 15 bases between. The CDR3 loop spans 16 amino acids. CDR3 amino acids: CASSSDGQRANYGYTF. The DNA for the CDR3 is TGCGCCAGCAGCTCTGACGGGCAGAGAGCTAACTATGGCTACACCTTC.

The rearrangement uses TRBV12-3 or TRBV12-4 and TRBJ2-3, with 11 bases that match TRBD2. The CDR3 sequence is 16 residues long. Trimming removed 6 bases from V and 4 bases from J; junction bases left unmatched: 9. The CDR3 reads CASSLPGLADPDTQYF. CDR3 DNA: TGTGCCAGCAGCCTCCCGGGACTAGCGGACCCAGATACGCAGTATTTT.

The chain couples TRBV9 to TRBJ1-2, with 8 positions matching TRBD1. The V segment lost 3 bases and the J segment 4 bases; nucleotides outside the gene matches: 5. The CDR3 loop spans 14 amino acids. CDR1 and CDR2 from the germline V gene are SGDLS and YYNGEE. The CDR3 nucleotides read TGTGCCAGCAGCGCCCAGGGACAGGCCTATGGCTACACCTTC. It yields the protein CASSAQGQAYGYTF.

J is TRBJ2-1 and V is TRBV4-2; 10 nucleotides line up with TRBD1. J gave up 3 bases and V 3 bases, and 11 bases lay outside the gene matches. The CDR3 length is 18 residues. Per germline, CDR1 LGHNA and CDR2 YNFKEQ. The CDR3 bases are TGTGCCAGCAGCCAGCTAAGACGCGGGACAGGGGACTACAATGAGCAGTTCTTC. Translating it yields CASSQLRRGTGDYNEQFF.

This chain uses TRBV29-1 with TRBJ2-4; 9 bases line up with TRBD2. The V segment lost 6 bases and the J segment 0 bases; nucleotides outside the gene matches: 12. The CDR3 has 17 amino acids. Germline values: CDR1 SQVTM, CDR2 ANQGSEA. The CDR3 coding sequence is TGCAGCGTCATTCTAGGTAGCGGGGGACTAGCCAAAAACATTCAGTACTTC. It yields the protein CSVILGSGGLAKNIQYF.

In its sample, this clonotype was seen a few times. V usage is TRBV20-1 and J usage is TRBJ2-2; maybe TRBD1 (5 bases). From germline, CDR1 is DFQATT and CDR2 SNEGSKA (reference sequence). With 1 base removed from V and 0 bases from J, the gap between germline ends came to 9 bases. This CDR3 comprises 15 residues. CDR3 protein: CSARVPGTNTGELFF. DNA of the CDR3: TGCAGTGCTAGAGTCCCAGGGACGAACACCGGGGAGCTGTTTTTT.

The chain recombines TRBV6-1 with TRBJ1-5; no firm D call. Trimming stripped 7 bases from V and 8 bases from J, with 24 bases between. The CDR3 contains 16 residues. CDR1 and CDR2 from the germline V gene are MNHNS and SASEGT. The CDR3 DNA reads as TGTGCCAGCACCCCTTTTTTGGGGTTAGGTTCAGAGCCCCAGCATTTT. Protein sequence: CASTPFLGLGSEPQHF.

The chain employs TRBV5-1 and TRBJ2-7, with 12 bases identical to TRBD1. After removal of 3 bases from V and 5 bases from J, the junction contained 6 bases not matched to a gene. This CDR3 region has 15 residues. Germline assignment: CDR1 SGHRS and CDR2 YFSETQ. The DNA for the CDR3 is TGCGCCAGCAGCTCCGCGGGGACAGGGGGCCACGAGCAGTACTTC. Translation: CASSSAGTGGHEQYF.

The CDR3 reads CASSLGPYVDSPLHF. CDR3 DNA sequence: TGTGCCAGCAGCTTGGGACCATATGTGGATTCACCCCTCCACTTT. V usage is TRBV5-6 and J usage is TRBJ1-6; unclear D gene. V shed 0 bases and J shed 8 bases, with 12 bases lying between them. Germline assignment: CDR1 SGHDT and CDR2 YYEEEE. CDR3 size: 15 residues.

This chain connects TRBV29-1 to TRBJ2-7; TRBD1 matches 8 bases. The V segment lost 6 bases and the J segment 0 bases; nucleotides outside the gene matches: 7. Germline CDR1 reads SQVTM; CDR2 reads ANQGSEA. The CDR3 totals 14 residues. The CDR3 nucleotides read TGCAGCGTGGCAGACAGGGGTGGCTCCTACGAGCAGTACTTC. Translating it yields CSVADRGGSYEQYF.

This chain uses TRBV7-9 with TRBJ1-2; D unresolved. The length of the CDR3 is 12 residues. V was pared by 10 bases and J by 4 bases, with 13 bases between. The germline V gene encodes CDR1 SEHNR and CDR2 FQNEAQ (reference sequence). The CDR3 DNA reads TGTGCCACCGAGGACGTTCTCTATGGCTACACCTTC. It yields the protein CATEDVLYGYTF.

This clonotype appeared many times. This sequence joins TRBV5-1 and TRBJ2-1; 7 positions agree with TRBD1. Germline CDR1 reads SGHRS; CDR2 reads YFSETQ. The CDR3 has 16 amino acids. With 0 bases clipped from V and 8 bases from J, the junction kept 11 bases outside the gene matches. CDR3 DNA: TGCGCCAGCAGCTTGGACAGGGGCTACGGGGACGATGAGCAGTTCTTC. Translated: CASSLDRGYGDDEQFF.